Below, one TCR beta chain is given with its context. Some clones are missing from TCRdb's copy, which holds only in-frame ones; the method was immunoSEQ multiplex PCR. The table records some 490,000 clones, 70% to 90% of them present only once. Trimming took off 5 bases at V and 1 base at J, with 14 bases between the two ends. CDR3 length: 15 amino acids. Germline V CDR1 and CDR2: SNHLY, FYNNEI. This entry is derived from a study of blood T cell repertoires in COVID-19. In the study overall: COVID-19 samples, acute and convalescent, were from the United States, Italy and Spain. In each case, the material was cDNA or gDNA derived from T cells, B-cell-depleted T cells, or PBMCs.

V usage is TRBV2 and J usage is TRBJ2-5, with D perhaps matching TRBD2 (5 bases). Sequencing was done on a sample of peripheral blood. The sequence derives from a human donor in a cohort sampled during active COVID-19. CDR3 loop: CASSPIGISQETQYF. The CDR3 nucleotides are TGTGCCAGCAGTCCAATCGGGATCTCCCAAGAGACCCAGTACTTC.